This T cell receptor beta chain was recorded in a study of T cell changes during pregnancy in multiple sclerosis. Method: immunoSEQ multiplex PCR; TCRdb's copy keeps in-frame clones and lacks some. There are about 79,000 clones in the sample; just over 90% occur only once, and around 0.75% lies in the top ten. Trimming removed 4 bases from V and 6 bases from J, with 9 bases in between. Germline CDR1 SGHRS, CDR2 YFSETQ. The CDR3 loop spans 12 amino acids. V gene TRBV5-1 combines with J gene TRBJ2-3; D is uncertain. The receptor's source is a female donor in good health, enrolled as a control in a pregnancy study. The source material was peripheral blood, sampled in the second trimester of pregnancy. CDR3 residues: CASSPAGDTQYF. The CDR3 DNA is TGCGCCAGCAGCCCCGCCGGGGATACGCAGTATTTT.